This T cell receptor (beta chain) stems from a study of TIL therapy for anti-PD-1-resistant metastatic lung cancer. Whole-study results and caveats: This highly selected cohort may not generalize to typical lung cancer patients.

In the case of this clone: Its antigen is as yet unknown.

Sequencing used immunoSEQ v3. Some clones are missing from TCRdb's copy, which holds only in-frame ones; the method was immunoSEQ multiplex PCR. The sample has about 100,000 clones, around 71% seen once. Per germline, CDR1 SGHDT and CDR2 YYEEEE. The ends lost 3 bases at V and 4 bases at J; junction bases unmatched: 13. The CDR3 covers 17 residues. As for time point: pre-treatment sample, taken before nivolumab and TIL therapy. Tumor tissue came from excised metastases, mostly pleural nodules or supraclavicular lymph nodes. Enrollment ran from October 2017 to January 2020. This clonotype was obtained from a person aged 30 to 80 with non-small cell lung cancer. The chain couples TRBV5-6 to TRBJ1-1; 9 nucleotides align to TRBD1. This specimen consisted of tumor tissue, obtained at baseline. CDR3 sequence (DNA): TGTGCCAGCAGCTCTACCGGGACAGGGATGTGGGCCACTGAAGCTTTCTTT. This gives the protein CASSSTGTGMWATEAFF.